This T cell receptor beta chain was retrieved from a study of graft-versus-host responses after intestinal transplantation. Produced via immunoSEQ multiplex PCR; TCRdb's table is partial and in-frame only. The sample includes about 23,000 clones, 85% to 95% of them seen just once. The ends lost 3 bases at V and 1 base at J; junction bases unmatched: 1. The CDR3 loop spans 15 amino acids. CDR1 MRHNA and CDR2 SNTAGT come from the germline V gene. The V gene is TRBV6-4, the J gene TRBJ2-1, with TRBD2 matching 9 bases. The TCR sequence derives from a human patient who received an intestinal transplant, so some T cells may come from the graft donor. Source: PBMCs, taken around 38 days after intestinal transplant. CDR3 protein: CASSDLAGSYNEQFF. The CDR3 coding sequence is TGTGCCAGCAGTGATCTAGCGGGATCCTACAATGAGCAGTTCTTC.